This T cell receptor beta chain was obtained from a study of T cell clones after liver transplantation (dated by TCRdb to between 2018 and 2020). A note on the overall study: ITN030ST, the source of the samples, was a randomized trial that attempted immunosuppression withdrawal within 2 years of liver transplantation. Blood samples were collected pre-transplant, pre-randomization before withdrawal, and post-randomization after either full withdrawal or failed withdrawal. Tolerance meant complete immunosuppression withdrawal for at least one year without liver enzymes rising beyond twice the upper limit of normal. A cohort of 8 liver transplant recipients was studied, of whom 3 were classified as tolerant and 5 as non-tolerant. As an antigen-independent comparator for donor-reactive sequences, third party-reactive TCRbeta sequences were also identified from pre-transplant MLRs. After a pre-transplant mixed lymphocyte reaction, TCRbeta sequencing was used to pinpoint donor-reactive T cell clones, which were subsequently tracked in post-transplant blood. Three of the eight recipients were HCV-positive; the others were transplanted for non-autoimmune, non-viral indications. Until randomization at 12-24 months post-transplant, subjects were given standard immunosuppression, with no induction therapy.

In the germline V gene (reference sequence), CDR1 corresponds to LNHDA and CDR2 to SQIVND. V and J are trimmed by 1 base and 3 bases, and the gene matches miss 0 bases of the junction. CDR3 length: 14 amino acids, cysteine to phenylalanine. Only CDR3 DNA is held: 42 bases, read in frame from base 1. Study-level results and caveats: Circulating donor-reactive CD4 TCRbeta sequences fell significantly post-transplant in 5 of 8 subjects, irrespective of tolerance or HCV status. Donor-reactive sequences declined more than third party-reactive ones, suggesting partial antigen-specific deletion unrelated to withdrawal success. Because no allograft tissue specimens were available, donor-reactive T cells may have migrated into the graft instead of being deleted. Once repertoire turnover was taken into account, donor-reactive detection showed a significant reduction for CD4 in 7 of 8 subjects and for CD8 in 8 of 8. The conclusions were preliminary, being limited by small, heterogeneous patient numbers and by non-standardized post-transplant time points. In a couple of subjects, low numbers of available donor cells limited the measurable donor-reactive repertoire.

With regard to this clone: The antigen it binds to is not known. There are no base qualities to consult, and no much larger clone falls within one base.

High-throughput TCRbeta CDR3 sequencing of frozen genomic DNA was performed by immunoSEQ, with PCR amplification, mapping, bias correction and internal controls included. The original methods were these. Only productive rearrangements were retained, with each unique TCRbeta sequence defined by its CDR3 nucleotide sequence together with its V and J gene. Donor-reactive sequences required at least 5-fold expansion in CFSE-low cells versus unstimulated pre-transplant cells and at least 0.01% frequency. Per-subject minimum frequency thresholds, based on the lowest-template unstimulated sample, ensured at least 90% detection power. Repertoire turnover was measured by Jensen-Shannon divergence between the top 1000 TCRbeta sequences post- and pre-transplant. Two-sided Fisher's exact tests were used to test for changes in the detection of donor-reactive sequences. TCRdb provides this immuneACCESS table in a form limited to in-frame rearrangements. Some clones are lacking; in checked studies, under half of them reflect an unresolved V gene, and why the rest are absent is not known. V and J calls and clone size are copied from that table; D and trimming were computed from the DNA. The sample table lists around 110,000 clones, 90% of them with a count of one. The leading ten clones occupy approximately 0.84% of the sample.

Unstimulated PBMCs, after thawing, were stained for CD3, CD4 and CD8 and then FACS-sorted into CD3+CD4+ and CD3+CD8+ populations. All 8 studied subjects were randomized to withdrawal of immunosuppression. Genomic DNA was isolated with the Qiagen DNeasy Blood and Tissue Kit. This chain is built from TRBV19 and TRBJ2-5, with 9 junctional bases fitting TRBD2. The source was CD4+ T cells from blood, collected 12 months after liver transplant. This TCR was recovered from a human patient who received a liver transplant. In patients who had a transplant, some T cells may come from the graft donor. Read as DNA, the sequence is TGTGCCAGTAGTATAGGACTAGCGGAAGAGACCCAGTACTTC. Translated, this gives CASSIGLAEETQYF.